Below, 20 T cell receptor beta chains from the same sample are listed, as sequenced in a study of shared clonotypes between healthy human individuals. The repertoire was sequenced with immunoSEQ multiplex PCR; TCRdb's copy has only in-frame clones and lacks some. This table holds around 2,000,000 clones, roughly 94% found once. Sequencing was done on a sample of naive CD4+ T cells sorted from blood. The subset denotes: CD45RA+ positively selected. Receptors were obtained from a young man in good health.

The chain couples TRBV7-2 to TRBJ1-5; D not certain. V was pared by 1 base and J by 3 bases, with 7 bases between. The length of the CDR3 is 14 residues. Germline V CDR1 and CDR2: SGHTA, FQGNSA. Here the CDR3 DNA reads TGTGCCAGCAGCTTAGGACGAATCAATCAGCCCCAGCATTTT. It encodes CASSLGRINQPQHF.

The genes are TRBV30 and TRBJ2-1, with D hard to call. This CDR3 is built from 12 residues. Trimming removed 1 base from V and 7 bases from J, with 8 bases in between. Per germline, CDR1 GTSNPN and CDR2 SVGIG (reference sequence). CDR3 residues: CAWSAALNEQFF. CDR3 nucleotides: TGTGCCTGGAGTGCCGCCTTGAATGAGCAGTTCTTC.

This clone showed up just once. This chain uses TRBV25-1 with TRBJ1-1; TRBD1 agrees at 7 bases. V lost 4 bases and J lost 1; bases outside the gene matches: 6. This CDR3 comprises 15 residues. CDR1 MGHDK and CDR2 SYGVNS come from the germline V gene. The CDR3 loop reads CASSGPTGRNTEAFF. DNA of the CDR3: TGTGCCAGCAGTGGTCCGACAGGGCGGAACACTGAAGCTTTCTTT.

The chain is built from TRBV28 and TRBJ1-1; D gene uncertain. The V and J ends lost 1 base and 1 base respectively, with 13 bases between them. Germline lookup yields CDR1 MDHEN and CDR2 SYDVKM. The CDR3 covers 16 residues. CDR3 DNA: TGTGCCAGCAGTTTATACCCCGGGTCCGGGAACACTGAAGCTTTCTTT. It yields the protein CASSLYPGSGNTEAFF. The full variable domain, completed using reference TRBV28 and TRBJ1-1, is DVKVTQSSRYLVKRTGEKVFLECVQDMDHENMFWYRQDPGLGLRLIYFSYDVKMKEKGDIPEGYSVSREKKERFSLILESASTNQTSMYLCASSLYPGSGNTEAFFGQGTRLTVV.

This clone has just one count. V gene TRBV5-1 combines with J gene TRBJ2-5, with 10 bases matching TRBD1. Trimming at V came to 4 bases and at J to 6 bases, leaving 3 bases not matched to a gene. The CDR3 is made up of 13 amino acids. Germline V gene sequence: CDR1 SGHRS, CDR2 YFSETQ. The CDR3 region is CASSRTGGKTQYF. CDR3 bases: TGCGCCAGCAGCCGGACAGGGGGAAAGACCCAGTACTTC.

The CDR3 coding sequence is TGTGCCAGCAGCTTCCGGGACGGCAAGAACACCATATATTTT. As protein: CASSFRDGKNTIYF. The chain has TRBV5-4 and TRBJ1-3; a weak D match, TRBD1 (5 bases). There are 14 residues in the CDR3. V shed 2 bases and J shed 7 bases, with 13 bases lying between them. Germline values: CDR1 SGHNT, CDR2 YYREEE (reference sequence).

J is TRBJ2-5 and V is TRBV6-1; perhaps TRBD1 as D (6 bases). The CDR3 runs 15 residues. Germline V gene data show CDR1 as MNHNS and CDR2 as SASEGT. Trimming removed 5 bases at V and 3 bases at J, with 16 bases between. In DNA form, the CDR3 reads TGTGCCAGCAGTTTACAGGGCAAATTTGAAGAGACCCAGTACTTC. Its translation: CASSLQGKFEETQYF.

The chain recombines TRBV2 with TRBJ2-5, with D hard to call. Between the trimmed V and J ends, which lost 6 bases and 2 bases, there was a span of 16 bases. The CDR3 runs 15 residues. Germline CDR1 is SNHLY and CDR2 is FYNNEI. CDR3 in DNA: TGTGCCAGCAGCCCTTACGACCGCGTTCAAGAGACCCAGTACTTC. It encodes CASSPYDRVQETQYF.

The J gene is TRBJ2-7, the V gene TRBV6-6; 11 nucleotides agree with TRBD1. The CDR3 extends over 15 amino acids. V shed 6 bases and J 3 bases; nucleotides not matched to a gene: 7. Germline V CDR1 and CDR2: MNHNY, SVGAGI (reference sequence). The CDR3 region has the DNA TGTGCCAGCAGGGTAGGGACAGGGGGTATCTACGAGCAGTACTTC. Amino acids: CASRVGTGGIYEQYF.

This clone showed up just once. J is TRBJ1-6 and V is TRBV7-2, with unresolved D. CDR3 length: 15 residues. Germline CDR1 and CDR2: SGHTA and FQGNSA. Trimming took 0 bases from V and 7 from J, leaving 10 bases between them. The CDR3 sequence is CASSLADGMNSPLHF. DNA for the CDR3: TGTGCCAGCAGCTTAGCCGACGGGATGAATTCACCCCTCCACTTT.

This clone was picked up a small number of times. V usage is TRBV21-1 and J usage is TRBJ1-5. TRBV21-1 is marked as a pseudogene. CDR3 length: 14 residues. The DNA for the CDR3 is TGTGCCATATACCCCTGGCGGGTCAATCAGCCCCAGCATTTT. Translated, it gives CAIYPWRVNQPQHF.

This clone showed up just a few times. The chain recombines TRBV20-1 with TRBJ1-1; no reliable D call. The length of the CDR3 is 11 residues. The germline gives CDR1 DFQATT, CDR2 SNEGSKA (reference sequence). V was shortened by 6 bases and J by 5 bases, with 10 bases between the two germline ends. CDR3: CSASPYTEAFF. The CDR3 DNA reads as TGCAGTGCGTCTCCGTATACTGAAGCTTTCTTT.

The chain employs TRBV9 and TRBJ2-2; no clear D. Germline-derived CDR1 and CDR2 are SGDLS and YYNGEE. This CDR3 has 14 residues. Trimming removed 3 bases at V and 4 bases at J, with 10 bases between. DNA of the CDR3: TGTGCCAGCAGCGCCGGAGTCGGCACCGGGGAGCTGTTTTTT. Encoded protein: CASSAGVGTGELFF.

Comments on this clone: The sample carries other DNA sequences with the same CDR3. The V gene is TRBV5-1, the J gene TRBJ2-3; D gene ambiguous. The length of the CDR3 is 15 residues. V lost 0 bases to trimming and J lost 0 bases, with 8 bases between them. Per germline, CDR1 SGHRS and CDR2 YFSETQ. The CDR3 nucleotides are TGCGCCAGCAGCTTGGCCTCCCCTAGCACAGATACGCAGTATTTT. Amino acid sequence: CASSLASPSTDTQYF. The full variable domain, with the rest looked up from reference TRBV5-1 and TRBJ2-3, is KAGVTQTPRYLIKTRGQQVTLSCSPISGHRSVSWYQQTPGQGLQFLFEYFSETQRNKGNFPGRFSGRQFSNSRSEMNVSTLELGDSALYLCASSLASPSTDTQYFGPGTRLTVL.

The chain carries TRBV6-5 and TRBJ2-4; D gene unclear. V was cut by 1 base and J by 1 base, with 8 bases left in between. The CDR3 is made up of 15 amino acids. CDR1 MNHEY and CDR2 SVGAGI come from the germline V gene. CDR3 nucleotide sequence: TGTGCCAGCAGTTACTTGGACGGCGCCAAAAACATTCAGTACTTC. Its translation is CASSYLDGAKNIQYF.

This clone was seen once. V is TRBV5-1 and J is TRBJ2-3; 14 nucleotides agree with TRBD2. Trimming removed 4 bases from V and 3 bases from J; junction bases left unmatched: 7. Germline-derived CDR1 and CDR2 are SGHRS and YFSETQ. The CDR3 has 17 amino acids. The CDR3 DNA is TGCGCCAGCAGCCGGACTAGCGGGGGGCCTATTACAGATACGCAGTATTTT. Translating it yields CASSRTSGGPITDTQYF.

The V call is TRBV6-5, the J call TRBJ1-1; D is undetermined. V was clipped by 0 bases and J by 7 bases, with 9 bases between them. This CDR3 region has 13 residues. Germline-derived CDR1 and CDR2 are MNHEY and SVGAGI. The CDR3 loop reads CASSYSLWGEAFF. In nucleotides, the CDR3 is TGTGCCAGCAGTTACTCCCTCTGGGGTGAAGCTTTCTTT.

V is TRBV6-1 and J is TRBJ2-7, with D maybe TRBD1 (6 bases). This CDR3 comprises 13 residues. The germline gives CDR1 MNHNS, CDR2 SASEGT. The V gene lost 7 bases and the J gene lost 3 bases, with 13 bases spanning the gap. The CDR3 loop reads CASNKRQDYEQYF. CDR3 bases: TGTGCCAGCAACAAAAGACAGGACTACGAGCAGTACTTC.

The chain employs TRBV11-2 and TRBJ2-2, with 7 nucleotides matching TRBD1. The CDR3 has 17 amino acids. Trimming cost V 6 bases and J 6 bases; bases outside gene matches: 16. From germline, CDR1 is SGHAT and CDR2 FQNNGV. The CDR3: CASRRTGVDVRAGELFF. The CDR3 DNA follows: TGTGCCAGCAGGCGTACAGGGGTCGATGTTCGAGCCGGGGAGCTGTTTTTT.

This chain links TRBV11-2 with TRBJ2-7; the D gene could be TRBD1 or TRBD2 (5 bases each). The CDR3 totals 12 residues. From germline, CDR1 is SGHAT and CDR2 FQNNGV. V was shortened by 7 bases and J by 5 bases, with 12 bases between the two germline ends. CDR3 region: CASTWGSNEQYF. DNA for the CDR3: TGTGCCAGCACCTGGGGGAGCAACGAGCAGTACTTC.